This T cell receptor beta chain was documented in a study of T cell repertoires in cytomegalovirus infection. Regarding this clonotype: Its antigen is undetermined.

The V end lost 4 bases, the J end lost 3 bases, and 21 bases lay between the germline ends. The CDR3 contains 18 residues. TCRdb fed the reads into MiXCR, producing one record per CDR3 protein. The data show about 470,000 distinct CDR3 sequences, 40% to 50% seen once. The sequence was collected from a human donor in good health (CMV status not recorded). Some clones in this sample may be carry-over from other donors' samples. The material was cultured PBMCs, obtained from culture after CMV antigen stimulation. This chain joins TRBV12-3 or TRBV12-4 and TRBJ1-4; D ambiguous. The CDR3 DNA is TGTGCCAGCAGTTCTTTACCGGGCCTCGATGGGGCTAATGAAAAACTGTTTTTT. Amino acid sequence: CASSSLPGLDGANEKLFF.